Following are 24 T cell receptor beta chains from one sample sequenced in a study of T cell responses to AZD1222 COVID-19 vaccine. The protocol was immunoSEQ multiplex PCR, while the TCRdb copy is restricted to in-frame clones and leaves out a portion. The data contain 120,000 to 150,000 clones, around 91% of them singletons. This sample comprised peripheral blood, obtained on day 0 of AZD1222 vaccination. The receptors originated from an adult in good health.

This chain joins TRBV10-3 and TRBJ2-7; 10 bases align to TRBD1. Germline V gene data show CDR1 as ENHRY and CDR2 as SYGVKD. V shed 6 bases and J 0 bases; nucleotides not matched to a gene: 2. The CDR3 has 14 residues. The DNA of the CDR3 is TGTGCCATCAGGGGACAGGGGACCTCCTACGAGCAGTACTTC. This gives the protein CAIRGQGTSYEQYF.

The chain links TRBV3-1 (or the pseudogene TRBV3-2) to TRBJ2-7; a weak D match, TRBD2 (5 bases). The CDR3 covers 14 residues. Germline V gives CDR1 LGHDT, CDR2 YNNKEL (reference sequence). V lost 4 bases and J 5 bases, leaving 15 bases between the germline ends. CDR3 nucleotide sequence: TGTGCCAGCAGCCGGACTCACGGGATGCACGAGCAGTACTTC. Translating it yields CASSRTHGMHEQYF.

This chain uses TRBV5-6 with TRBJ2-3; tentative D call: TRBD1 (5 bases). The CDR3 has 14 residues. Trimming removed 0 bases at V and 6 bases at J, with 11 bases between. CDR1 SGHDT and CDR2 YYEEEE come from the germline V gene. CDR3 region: CASSLAVGRDTQYF. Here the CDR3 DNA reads TGTGCCAGCAGCTTGGCAGTGGGGCGGGATACGCAGTATTTT. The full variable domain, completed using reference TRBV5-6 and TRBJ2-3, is DAGVTQSPTHLIKTRGQQVTLRCSPKSGHDTVSWYQQALGQGPQFIFQYYEEEERQRGNFPDRFSGHQFPNYSSELNVNALLLGDSALYLCASSLAVGRDTQYFGPGTRLTVL.

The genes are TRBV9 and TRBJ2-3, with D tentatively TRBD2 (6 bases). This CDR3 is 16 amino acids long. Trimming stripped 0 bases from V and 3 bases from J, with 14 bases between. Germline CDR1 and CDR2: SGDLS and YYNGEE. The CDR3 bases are TGTGCCAGCAGCGTAGGGATAGCGGACGTTACAGATACGCAGTATTTT. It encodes CASSVGIADVTDTQYF.

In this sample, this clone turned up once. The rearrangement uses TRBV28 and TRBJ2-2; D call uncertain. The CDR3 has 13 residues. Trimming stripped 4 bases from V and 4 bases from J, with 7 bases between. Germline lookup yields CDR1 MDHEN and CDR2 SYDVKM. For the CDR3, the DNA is TGTGCCAGCAGTTCTATATCCACCGGGGAGCTGTTTTTT. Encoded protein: CASSSISTGELFF. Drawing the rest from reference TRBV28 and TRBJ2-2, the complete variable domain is DVKVTQSSRYLVKRTGEKVFLECVQDMDHENMFWYRQDPGLGLRLIYFSYDVKMKEKGDIPEGYSVSREKKERFSLILESASTNQTSMYLCASSSISTGELFFGEGSRLTVL.

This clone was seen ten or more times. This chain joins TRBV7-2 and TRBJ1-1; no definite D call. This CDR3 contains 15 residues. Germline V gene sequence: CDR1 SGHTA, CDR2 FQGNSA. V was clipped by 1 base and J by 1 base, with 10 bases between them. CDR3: CASSLGWRRNTEAFF. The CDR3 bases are TGTGCCAGCAGCTTAGGGTGGAGGCGGAACACTGAAGCTTTCTTT.

CDR3 in amino acids: CASGLDYREETQYF. The CDR3 DNA reads TGTGCTAGTGGTTTGGATTACAGGGAAGAGACCCAGTACTTC. This rearrangement joins TRBV12-5 to TRBJ2-5; tentatively, D is TRBD1 (6 bases). V dropped 1 base and J dropped 3 bases, with 9 bases sitting between them. The CDR3 extends over 14 amino acids. CDR1 and CDR2 from the germline V gene are LGHNT and FRNRAP.

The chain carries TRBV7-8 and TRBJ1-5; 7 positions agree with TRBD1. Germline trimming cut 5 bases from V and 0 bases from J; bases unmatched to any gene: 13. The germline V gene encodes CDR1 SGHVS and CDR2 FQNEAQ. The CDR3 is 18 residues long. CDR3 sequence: CASSLSTGSILSNQPQHF. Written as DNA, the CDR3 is TGTGCCAGCAGCCTCTCGACAGGGAGCATCCTTAGCAATCAGCCCCAGCATTTT.

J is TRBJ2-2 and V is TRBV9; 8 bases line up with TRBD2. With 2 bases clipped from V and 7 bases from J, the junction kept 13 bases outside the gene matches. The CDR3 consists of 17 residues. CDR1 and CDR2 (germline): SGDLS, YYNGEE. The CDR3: CASSVIPAGEASGELFF. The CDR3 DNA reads TGTGCCAGCAGCGTCATACCAGCGGGAGAGGCAAGCGGGGAGCTGTTTTTT.

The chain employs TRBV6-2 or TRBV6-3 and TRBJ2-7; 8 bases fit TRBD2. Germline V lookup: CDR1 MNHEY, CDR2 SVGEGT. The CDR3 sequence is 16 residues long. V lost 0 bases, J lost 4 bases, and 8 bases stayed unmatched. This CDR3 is CASSYSRIAGQYEQYF. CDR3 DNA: TGTGCCAGCAGTTACTCTCGCATAGCGGGGCAGTACGAGCAGTACTTC.

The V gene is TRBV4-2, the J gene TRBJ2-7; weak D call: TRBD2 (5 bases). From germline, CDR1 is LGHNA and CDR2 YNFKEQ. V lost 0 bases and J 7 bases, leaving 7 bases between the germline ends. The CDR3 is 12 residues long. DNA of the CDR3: TGTGCCAGCAGCCAAGATCGAGGGGAGCAGTACTTC. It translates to CASSQDRGEQYF.

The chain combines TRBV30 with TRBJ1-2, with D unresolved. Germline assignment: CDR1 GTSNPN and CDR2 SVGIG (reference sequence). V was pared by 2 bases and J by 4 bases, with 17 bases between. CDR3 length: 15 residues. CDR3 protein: CAWSPIGGGGYGYTF. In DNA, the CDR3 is TGTGCCTGGAGTCCAATCGGCGGCGGAGGCTATGGCTACACCTTC.

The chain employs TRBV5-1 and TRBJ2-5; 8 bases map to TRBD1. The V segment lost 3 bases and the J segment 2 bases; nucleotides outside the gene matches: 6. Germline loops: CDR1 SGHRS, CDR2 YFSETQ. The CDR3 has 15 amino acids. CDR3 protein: CASSSVYRGQETQYF. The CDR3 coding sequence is TGCGCCAGCAGCTCCGTATACAGGGGGCAAGAGACCCAGTACTTC.

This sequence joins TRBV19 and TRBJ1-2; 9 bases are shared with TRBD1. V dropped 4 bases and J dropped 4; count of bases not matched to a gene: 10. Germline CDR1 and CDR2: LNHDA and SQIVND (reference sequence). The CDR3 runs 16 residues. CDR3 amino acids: CASSTPLRTGAYGYTF. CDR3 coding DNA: TGTGCCAGTAGTACCCCATTGCGGACAGGGGCCTATGGCTACACCTTC.

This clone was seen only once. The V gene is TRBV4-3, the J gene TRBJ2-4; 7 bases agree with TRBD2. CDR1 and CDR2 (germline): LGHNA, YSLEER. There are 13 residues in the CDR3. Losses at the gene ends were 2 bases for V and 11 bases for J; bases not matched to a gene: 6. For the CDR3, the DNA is TGCGCCAGCAGCCAATCCCCCGGGGGGTTTCAGTACTTC. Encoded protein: CASSQSPGGFQYF.

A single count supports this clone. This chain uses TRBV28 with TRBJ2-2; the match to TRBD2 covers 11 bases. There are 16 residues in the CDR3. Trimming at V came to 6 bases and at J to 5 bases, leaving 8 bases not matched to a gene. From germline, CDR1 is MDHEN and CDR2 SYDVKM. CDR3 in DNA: TGTGCCAGCAGCCTAAGCGCTAGCGGGAGGACCGGGGAGCTGTTTTTT. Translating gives CASSLSASGRTGELFF.

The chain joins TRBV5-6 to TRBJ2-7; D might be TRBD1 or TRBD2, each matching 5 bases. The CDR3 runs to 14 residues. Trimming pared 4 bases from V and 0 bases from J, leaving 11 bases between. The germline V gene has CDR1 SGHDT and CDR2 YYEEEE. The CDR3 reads CASSPGTDSYEQYF. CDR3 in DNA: TGTGCCAGCAGCCCGGGGACGGACTCCTACGAGCAGTACTTC.

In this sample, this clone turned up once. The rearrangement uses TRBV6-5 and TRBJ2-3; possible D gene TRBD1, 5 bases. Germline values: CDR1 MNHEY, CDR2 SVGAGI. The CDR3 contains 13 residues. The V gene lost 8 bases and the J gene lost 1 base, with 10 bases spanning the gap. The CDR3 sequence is CASQGRGTDTQYF. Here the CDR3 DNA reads TGTGCCAGCCAGGGTCGGGGCACAGATACGCAGTATTTT.

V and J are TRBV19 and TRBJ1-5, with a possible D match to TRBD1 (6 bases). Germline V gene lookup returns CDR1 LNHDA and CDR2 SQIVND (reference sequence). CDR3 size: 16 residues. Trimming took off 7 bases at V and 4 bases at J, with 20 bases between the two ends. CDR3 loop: CASTPRGQGLNQPQHF. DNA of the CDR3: TGTGCCAGTACCCCCCGAGGGCAGGGGTTGAATCAGCCCCAGCATTTT.

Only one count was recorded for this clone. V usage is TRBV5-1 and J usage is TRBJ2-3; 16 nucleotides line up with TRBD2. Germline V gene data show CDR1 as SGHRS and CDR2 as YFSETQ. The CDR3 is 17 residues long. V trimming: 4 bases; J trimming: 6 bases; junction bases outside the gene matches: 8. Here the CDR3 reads CASSPGLAGGPMDTQYF. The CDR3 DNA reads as TGCGCCAGCAGCCCGGGACTAGCGGGAGGGCCAATGGATACGCAGTATTTT.

The DNA for the CDR3 is TGCGCCAGCAGCTTGGGCCTGGGGTCGACCACAGATACGCAGTATTTT. As protein: CASSLGLGSTTDTQYF. V is TRBV5-1 and J is TRBJ2-3; no clear D gene. The CDR3 runs to 16 residues. With 0 bases removed from V and 2 bases from J, the gap between germline ends came to 13 bases. In germline, CDR1 is SGHRS, CDR2 YFSETQ.

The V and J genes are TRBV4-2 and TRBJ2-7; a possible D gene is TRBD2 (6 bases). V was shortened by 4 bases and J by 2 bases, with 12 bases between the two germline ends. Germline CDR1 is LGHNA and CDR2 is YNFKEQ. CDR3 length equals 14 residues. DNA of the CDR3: TGTGCCAGCAGCCGCGGGGCCGCTCCCTACGAGCAGTACTTC. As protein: CASSRGAAPYEQYF.

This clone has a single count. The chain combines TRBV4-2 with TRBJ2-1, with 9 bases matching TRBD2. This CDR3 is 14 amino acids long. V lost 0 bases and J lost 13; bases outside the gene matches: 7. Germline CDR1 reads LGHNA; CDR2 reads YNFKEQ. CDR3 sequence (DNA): TGTGCCAGCAGCCAAGAAGGTAGCGGGAGAGATCAGTTCTTC. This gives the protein CASSQEGSGRDQFF.

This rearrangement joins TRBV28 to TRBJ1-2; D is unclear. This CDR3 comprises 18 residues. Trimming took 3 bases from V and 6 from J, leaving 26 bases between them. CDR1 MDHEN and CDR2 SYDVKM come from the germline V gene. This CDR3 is CASSLSGLFDMKGHGYTF. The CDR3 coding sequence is TGTGCCAGCAGTTTGTCTGGATTATTCGATATGAAGGGCCATGGCTACACCTTC.